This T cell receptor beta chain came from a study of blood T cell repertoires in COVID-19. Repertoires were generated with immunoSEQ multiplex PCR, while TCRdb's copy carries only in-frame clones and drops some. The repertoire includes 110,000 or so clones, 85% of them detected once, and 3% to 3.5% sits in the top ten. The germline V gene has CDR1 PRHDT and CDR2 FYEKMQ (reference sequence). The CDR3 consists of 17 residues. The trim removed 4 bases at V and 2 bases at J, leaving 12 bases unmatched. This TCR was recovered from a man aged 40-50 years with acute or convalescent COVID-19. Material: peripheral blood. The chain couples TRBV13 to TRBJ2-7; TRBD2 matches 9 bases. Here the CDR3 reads CASSSDRVSGGTYEQYF. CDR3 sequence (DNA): TGTGCCAGCAGCTCCGACAGGGTAAGCGGGGGGACCTACGAGCAGTACTTC.